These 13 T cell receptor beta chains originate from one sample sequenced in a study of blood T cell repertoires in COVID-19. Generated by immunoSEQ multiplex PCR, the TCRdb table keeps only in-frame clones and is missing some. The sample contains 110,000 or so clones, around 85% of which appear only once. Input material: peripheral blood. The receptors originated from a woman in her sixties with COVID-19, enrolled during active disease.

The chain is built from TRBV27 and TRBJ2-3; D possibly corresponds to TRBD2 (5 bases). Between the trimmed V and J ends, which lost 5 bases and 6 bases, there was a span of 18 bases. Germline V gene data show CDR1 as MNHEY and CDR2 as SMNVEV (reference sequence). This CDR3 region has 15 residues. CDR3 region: CASSDRGYAVDTQYF. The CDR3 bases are TGTGCCAGCAGTGACCGGGGATACGCCGTGGATACGCAGTATTTT.

CDR3 sequence: CASSFGDTQYF. CDR3 nucleotides: TGTGCCAGCAGTTTCGGAGATACGCAGTATTTT. The V call is TRBV6-6, the J call TRBJ2-3; D is ambiguous. This CDR3 has 11 residues. V gave up 4 bases and J gave up 5 bases, with 4 bases separating them. CDR1 is MNHNY and CDR2 is SVGAGI in the germline V gene (reference sequence).

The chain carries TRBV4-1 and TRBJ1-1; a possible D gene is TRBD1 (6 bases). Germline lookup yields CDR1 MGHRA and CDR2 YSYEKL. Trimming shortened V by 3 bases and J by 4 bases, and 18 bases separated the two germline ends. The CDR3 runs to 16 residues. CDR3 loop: CASSQAPLQGSTEAFF. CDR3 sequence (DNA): TGCGCCAGCAGCCAGGCCCCCCTCCAGGGGTCCACTGAAGCTTTCTTT.

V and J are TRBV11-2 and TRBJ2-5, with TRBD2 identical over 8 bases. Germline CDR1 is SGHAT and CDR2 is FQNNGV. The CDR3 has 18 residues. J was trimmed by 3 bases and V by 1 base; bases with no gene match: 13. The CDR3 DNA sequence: TGTGCCAGCAGCTTAGGACGGGGCGGGGGGACCGTGAAAGAGACCCAGTACTTC. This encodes CASSLGRGGGTVKETQYF.

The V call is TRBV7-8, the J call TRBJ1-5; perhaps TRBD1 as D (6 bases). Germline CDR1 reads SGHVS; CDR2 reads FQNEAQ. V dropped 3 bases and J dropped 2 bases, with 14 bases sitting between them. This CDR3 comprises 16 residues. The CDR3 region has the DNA TGTGCCAGCAGCTTTTCAGGCAGGGGTGGCAATCAGCCCCAGCATTTT. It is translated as CASSFSGRGGNQPQHF.

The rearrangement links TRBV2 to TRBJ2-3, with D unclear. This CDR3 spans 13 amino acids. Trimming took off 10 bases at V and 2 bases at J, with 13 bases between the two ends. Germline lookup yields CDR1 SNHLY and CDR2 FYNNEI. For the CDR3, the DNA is TGTGCCACAGCGAGCATAATCACAGATACGCAGTATTTT. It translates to CATASIITDTQYF.

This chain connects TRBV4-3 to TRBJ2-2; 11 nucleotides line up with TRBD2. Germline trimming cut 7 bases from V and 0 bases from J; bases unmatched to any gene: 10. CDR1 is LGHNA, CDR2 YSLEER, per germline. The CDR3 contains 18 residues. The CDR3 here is CASKGTSGIGTNTGELFF. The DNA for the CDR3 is TGCGCCAGCAAAGGGACTAGCGGAATTGGGACGAACACCGGGGAGCTGTTTTTT.

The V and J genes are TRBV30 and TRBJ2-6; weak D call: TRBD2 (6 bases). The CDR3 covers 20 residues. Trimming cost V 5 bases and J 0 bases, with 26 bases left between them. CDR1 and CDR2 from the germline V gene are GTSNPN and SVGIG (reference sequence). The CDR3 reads CAWGLPGLNLCRSGANVLTF. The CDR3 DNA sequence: TGTGCCTGGGGACTCCCTGGACTAAATTTATGCCGCTCTGGGGCCAACGTCCTGACTTTC.

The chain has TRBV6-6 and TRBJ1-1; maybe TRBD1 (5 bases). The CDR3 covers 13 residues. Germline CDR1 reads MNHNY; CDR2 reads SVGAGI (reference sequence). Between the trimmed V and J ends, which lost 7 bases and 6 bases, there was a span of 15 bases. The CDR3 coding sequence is TGTGCCAGCATTAAACAGGACCCATCTGAAGCTTTCTTT. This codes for CASIKQDPSEAFF.

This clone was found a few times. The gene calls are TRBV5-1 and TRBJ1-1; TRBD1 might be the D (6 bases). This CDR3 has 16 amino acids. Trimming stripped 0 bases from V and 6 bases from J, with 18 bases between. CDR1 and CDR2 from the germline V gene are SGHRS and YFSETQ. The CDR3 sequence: CASSLAGDGEGAEAFF. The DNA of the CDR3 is TGCGCCAGCAGCTTGGCAGGGGACGGGGAAGGCGCTGAAGCTTTCTTT.

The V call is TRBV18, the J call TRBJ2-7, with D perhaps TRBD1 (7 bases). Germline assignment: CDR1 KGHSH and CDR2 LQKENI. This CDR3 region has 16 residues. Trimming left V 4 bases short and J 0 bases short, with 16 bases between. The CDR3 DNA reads TGTGCCAGCTCACGCGGGACAGCCATGGGCTCCTACGAGCAGTACTTC. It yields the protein CASSRGTAMGSYEQYF. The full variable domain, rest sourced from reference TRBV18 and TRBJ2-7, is NAGVMQNPRHLVRRRGQEARLRCSPMKGHSHVYWYRQLPEEGLKFMVYLQKENIIDESGMPKERFSAEFPKEGPSILRIQQVVRGDSAAYFCASSRGTAMGSYEQYFGPGTRLTVT.

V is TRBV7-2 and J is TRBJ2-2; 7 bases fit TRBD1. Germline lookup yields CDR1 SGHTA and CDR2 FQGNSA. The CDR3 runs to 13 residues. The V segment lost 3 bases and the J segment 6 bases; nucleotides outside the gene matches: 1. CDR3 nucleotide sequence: TGTGCCAGCAGCTTGGACAGGTCCGGGGAGCTGTTTTTT. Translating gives CASSLDRSGELFF.

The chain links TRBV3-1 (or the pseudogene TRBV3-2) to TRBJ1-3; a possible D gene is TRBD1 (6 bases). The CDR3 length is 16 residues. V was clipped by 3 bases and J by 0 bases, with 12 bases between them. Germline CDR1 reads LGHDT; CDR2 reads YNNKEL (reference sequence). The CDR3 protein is CASSQLAQGSGNTIYF. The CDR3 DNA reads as TGTGCCAGCAGCCAGCTTGCACAGGGCTCTGGAAACACCATATATTTT.